The rows below give T cell receptor beta chains drawn from one sample of a study of shared clonotypes between healthy human individuals. TCRdb's copy holds only in-frame clones and misses some; the assay was immunoSEQ multiplex PCR. The table has about 95,000 clones, about two thirds seen once. The sequenced material came from memory CD8+ T cells sorted from blood. The receptors originated from a man between 25 and 39 years old in good health. Each CDR3 is given with its conserved first and last residue. A D gene is named only where the DNA matches it firmly. Expanded clones get a size class; other rows say once, few or many, or leave the size out.

clone_size,j_call,d_call,v_call,cdr3_aa,cdr3_nt
many,TRBJ1-5,-,TRBV19,CASSIGHSNQPQHF,TGTGCCAGTAGTATTGGACATAGCAATCAGCCCCAGCATTTT
-,TRBJ2-7,-,TRBV28,CASSFTDYEQYF,TGTGCCAGCAGTTTCACGGACTACGAGCAGTACTTC
-,TRBJ2-7,-,TRBV6-1,CASTVYYEQYF,TGTGCCAGCACAGTCTACTACGAGCAGTACTTC
few,TRBJ2-3,TRBD2,TRBV4-1,CASSLSGRGTDTQYF,TGCGCCAGCAGCCTAAGCGGGAGGGGCACAGATACGCAGTATTTT
-,TRBJ2-3,TRBD1,TRBV9,CASSVAGGAGDTQYF,TGTGCCAGCAGCGTCGCAGGGGGCGCAGGAGATACGCAGTATTTT
few,TRBJ2-7,-,TRBV10-3,CAIRTVSYEQYF,TGTGCCATCCGGACGGTTTCCTACGAGCAGTACTTC
few,TRBJ2-7,-,TRBV25-1,CASSEWEYEQYF,TGTGCCAGCAGTGAATGGGAATACGAGCAGTACTTC
-,TRBJ1-1,-,TRBV27,CASSLTRRGTEAFF,TGTGCCAGCAGTTTAACCCGGAGAGGCACTGAAGCTTTCTTT
-,TRBJ2-1,-,TRBV4-1,CASSQERRDPQFF,TGCGCCAGCAGCCAAGAGCGCCGGGACCCGCAGTTCTTC
once,TRBJ2-7,-,TRBV28,CASSLTLEGTDEQYF,TGTGCCAGCAGTTTGACTCTAGAAGGGACGGACGAGCAGTACTTC
-,TRBJ2-3,TRBD2,TRBV7-8,CASSVPSGMSTDTQYF,TGTGCCAGCAGCGTTCCTAGCGGGATGAGTACAGATACGCAGTATTTT
-,TRBJ1-5,-,TRBV7-5,CARSFGGRQPQHF,TGTGCCAGAAGCTTTGGGGGCAGGCAGCCCCAGCATTTT
-,TRBJ2-7,-,TRBV10-3,CATRDVPSYEQYF,TGTGCCACCAGGGACGTCCCATCCTACGAGCAGTACTTC
few,TRBJ2-3,TRBD2,TRBV9,CASSPRLAVTDTQYF,TGTGCCAGCAGCCCCCGGCTAGCGGTAACAGATACGCAGTATTTT
few,TRBJ2-5,-,TRBV18,CASSPAGETQYF,TGTGCCAGCTCACCGGCTGGGGAGACCCAGTACTTC
-,TRBJ1-5,-,TRBV6-4,CASSPRLGQPQHF,TGTGCCAGCAGCCCGCGGCTAGGTCAGCCCCAGCATTTT
-,TRBJ2-7,TRBD1,TRBV4-3,CASSQDPAGQGKSYEQYF,TGCGCCAGCAGCCAAGATCCGGCAGGACAGGGAAAAAGCTACGAGCAGTACTTC
-,TRBJ2-7,TRBD1,TRBV2,CASSRSSTGIPYEQYF,TGTGCCAGCAGTCGCTCCTCGACAGGGATTCCCTACGAGCAGTACTTC
-,TRBJ2-1,-,TRBV5-6,CASSLGPGHYNEQFF,TGTGCCAGCAGCTTGGGACCGGGCCATTACAATGAGCAGTTCTTC
-,TRBJ1-4,-,TRBV6-1,CATGLNSANEKLFF,TGTGCCACCGGATTAAATAGCGCGAATGAAAAACTGTTTTTT
-,TRBJ1-3,-,TRBV18,CASSPGGNTIYF,TGTGCCAGCTCACCCGGGGGAAACACCATATATTTT
many,TRBJ2-2,-,TRBV11-2,CASSLSPGQSRELFF,TGTGCCAGCAGCTTAAGTCCGGGTCAGTCCCGGGAGCTGTTTTTT
once,TRBJ2-1,-,TRBV5-4,CASSLDGGGSWDNEQFF,TGTGCCAGCAGCTTGGACGGGGGCGGGAGTTGGGACAATGAGCAGTTCTTC
-,TRBJ2-3,-,TRBV4-1,CASSQRPGRGTDTQYF,TGCGCCAGCAGCCAACGACCTGGTCGGGGCACAGATACGCAGTATTTT
-,TRBJ2-7,TRBD1,TRBV6-5,CASTTGQHYEQYF,TGTGCCAGCACAACGGGACAGCACTACGAGCAGTACTTC
-,TRBJ2-1,-,TRBV4-3,CASSQDQVAGYNEQFF,TGCGCCAGCAGCCAAGATCAAGTGGCAGGGTACAATGAGCAGTTCTTC
-,TRBJ1-2,-,TRBV15,CATSDGQRAYGYTF,TGTGCCACCAGCGACGGACAGCGAGCGTATGGCTACACCTTC
many,TRBJ2-1,TRBD2,TRBV7-8,CASSPLPDSGGREQFF,TGTGCCAGCAGCCCCTTACCAGACAGCGGGGGTCGGGAGCAGTTCTTC
-,TRBJ2-7,TRBD1,TRBV28,CASSDRELYEQYF,TGTGCCAGCAGCGACAGGGAGCTGTACGAGCAGTACTTC
-,TRBJ2-1,-,TRBV7-6,CASSPWTGSSYNEQFF,TGTGCCAGCAGCCCCTGGACGGGGAGCTCCTACAATGAGCAGTTCTTC
-,TRBJ2-1,-,TRBV7-3,CASSLGGANNEQFF,TGTGCCAGCAGCTTAGGGGGAGCGAACAATGAGCAGTTCTTC
-,TRBJ2-3,TRBD2,TRBV5-1,CASSSPREGPDTQYF,TGCGCCAGCAGCTCCCCCAGGGAGGGGCCAGATACGCAGTATTTT
few,TRBJ2-3,-,TRBV15,CATSRVASATDTQYF,TGTGCCACCAGCAGAGTCGCTAGCGCCACAGATACGCAGTATTTT
-,TRBJ2-5,-,TRBV29-1,CSAVGIHQETQYF,TGCAGCGCTGTGGGGATCCACCAAGAGACCCAGTACTTC
-,TRBJ2-4,-,TRBV9,CASSVGEEDIQYF,TGTGCCAGCAGCGTAGGGGAGGAGGACATTCAGTACTTC
few,TRBJ2-2,-,TRBV29-1,CSVVVLGELFF,TGCAGCGTGGTAGTCCTCGGGGAGCTGTTTTTT
-,TRBJ1-4,-,TRBV19,CASSTRRATNEKLFF,TGTGCCAGTAGTACCCGGCGGGCAACTAATGAAAAACTGTTTTTT
-,TRBJ1-5,TRBD1,TRBV19,CASSIGFRGSSNQPQHF,TGTGCCAGTAGTATAGGGTTCAGGGGGTCGAGCAATCAGCCCCAGCATTTT
-,TRBJ1-5,-,TRBV10-2,CASSESIGWGNSNQPQHF,TGCGCCAGCAGTGAGTCGATTGGGTGGGGTAATAGCAATCAGCCCCAGCATTTT
-,TRBJ1-5,-,TRBV5-5,CASSLVPGAGQPQHF,TGTGCCAGCAGCTTGGTTCCCGGCGCAGGGCAGCCCCAGCATTTT
-,TRBJ2-5,TRBD2,TRBV28,CASNGLAGGGETQYF,TGTGCCAGTAATGGACTAGCGGGAGGAGGGGAGACCCAGTACTTC
-,TRBJ2-3,-,TRBV4-2,CASSLRAGRDTQYF,TGTGCCAGCAGCTTGCGGGCTGGGAGAGATACGCAGTATTTT
-,TRBJ2-3,-,TRBV4-1,CASSQEGGRLLADTQYF,TGCGCCAGCAGCCAAGAAGGGGGGCGACTGTTGGCCGATACGCAGTATTTT
many,TRBJ2-7,TRBD1,TRBV6-1,CASSEVDGTGAYEQYF,TGTGCCAGCAGTGAAGTTGACGGGACAGGGGCCTACGAGCAGTACTTC
-,TRBJ1-1,-,TRBV2,CASRGRGSGTEAFF,TGTGCCAGCAGAGGAAGGGGGTCAGGCACTGAAGCTTTCTTT
-,TRBJ1-2,-,TRBV30,CAWSGTGDGYTF,TGTGCCTGGAGTGGCACCGGTGATGGCTACACCTTC
-,TRBJ1-5,TRBD1,TRBV7-9,CASSSQGASQPQHF,TGTGCCAGCAGCTCACAGGGGGCGTCTCAGCCCCAGCATTTT
-,TRBJ2-7,-,TRBV5-1,CASSLGSDPTYEQYF,TGCGCCAGCAGCTTGGGGTCTGACCCAACCTACGAGCAGTACTTC
-,TRBJ2-2,TRBD2,TRBV7-9,CASSQGLALGGELFF,TGTGCCAGCAGCCAAGGACTAGCGTTGGGAGGGGAGCTGTTTTTT
-,TRBJ2-7,TRBD2,TRBV27,CASSQPLAGASYEQYF,TGTGCCAGCAGCCAACCACTAGCGGGAGCGTCCTACGAGCAGTACTTC
large,TRBJ2-7,TRBD1,TRBV27,CASSLQGANYEQYF,TGTGCCAGCAGCCTCCAGGGGGCAAACTACGAGCAGTACTTC
-,TRBJ2-4,-,TRBV25-1,CASSPEGRGAKNIQYF,TGTGCCAGCAGTCCTGAGGGGCGAGGGGCCAAAAACATTCAGTACTTC
few,TRBJ2-7,-,TRBV5-8,CASSSRDSPNYEQYF,TGTGCCAGCAGCTCCCGGGACTCCCCAAACTACGAGCAGTACTTC
-,TRBJ1-2,-,TRBV6-1,CASSEDRGRANYGYTF,TGTGCCAGCAGTGAAGATAGGGGCCGAGCTAACTATGGCTACACCTTC
-,TRBJ1-2,-,TRBV7-6,CASSYTFETYGYTF,TGTGCCAGCAGCTACACCTTTGAGACCTATGGCTACACCTTC
-,TRBJ2-1,TRBD2,TRBV5-4,CASSLEDSGYPNEQFF,TGTGCCAGCAGCTTGGAGGATAGCGGGTACCCCAATGAGCAGTTCTTC